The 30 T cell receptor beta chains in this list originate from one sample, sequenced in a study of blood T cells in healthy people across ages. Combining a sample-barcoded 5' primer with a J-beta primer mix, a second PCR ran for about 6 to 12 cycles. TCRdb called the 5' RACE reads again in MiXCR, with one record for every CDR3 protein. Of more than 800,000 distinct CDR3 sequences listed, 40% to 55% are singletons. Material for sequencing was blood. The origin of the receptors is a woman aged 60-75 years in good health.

The CDR3 is CASSFRQAAEQYF. CDR3 nucleotide sequence: TGTGCCAGCAGTTTCAGACAGGCTGCCGAGCAGTACTTC. The rearrangement joins TRBV6-5 to TRBJ2-5; maybe TRBD1 (6 bases). The closer fit of TRBJ2-7 to the DNA end suggests the J call may be wrong. CDR1 and CDR2 (germline): MNHEY, SVGAGI. This CDR3 contains 13 residues.

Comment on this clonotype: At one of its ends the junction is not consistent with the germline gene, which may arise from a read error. Here the CDR3 DNA reads TGTGCCAGCAGTCGACTAGCGGGAGGTTTGGCAGACACGCAGTATTTT. Encoded protein: CASSRLAGGLADTQYF. The J gene is TRBJ2-3, the V gene TRBV12-3 or TRBV12-4, with 13 bases that match TRBD2. The CDR3 has 16 amino acids.

The CDR3 DNA is TGCAGTGCTAGACCGGTCGAGGGCAATGAGCAGTACTTC. Its protein product is CSARPVEGNEQYF. V and J are TRBV20-1 and TRBJ2-5; D is possibly TRBD2 (5 bases). Trimming cost V 2 bases and J 11 bases, with 18 bases left between them. The CDR3 is 13 residues long. Germline assignment: CDR1 DFQATT and CDR2 SNEGSKA (reference sequence).

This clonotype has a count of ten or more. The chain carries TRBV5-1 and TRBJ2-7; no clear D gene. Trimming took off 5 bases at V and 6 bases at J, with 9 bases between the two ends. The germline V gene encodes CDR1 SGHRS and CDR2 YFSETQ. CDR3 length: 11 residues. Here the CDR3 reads CASSQGTEQYF. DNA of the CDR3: TGCGCCAGCAGTCAAGGAACCGAGCAGTACTTC.

The DNA for the CDR3 is TGTGCCAGCAGTTACTCCTTACAGGGGGCATTAGGTAACACCATATATTTT. Translating it yields CASSYSLQGALGNTIYF. The chain carries TRBV6-5 and TRBJ1-3; TRBD1 aligns across 9 bases. J was trimmed by 7 bases and V by 0 bases; bases with no gene match: 10. The CDR3 has 17 amino acids. Germline CDR1 is MNHEY and CDR2 is SVGAGI.

The CDR3 nucleotides are TGTGCCAGCAGTGCACAGGGGTTCTGTGCCAATGAGCAGTTCTTC. This translates into CASSAQGFCANEQFF. The chain combines TRBV27 with TRBJ2-1; 7 nucleotides match TRBD1. CDR3 length: 15 residues. Germline trimming cut 5 bases from V and 6 bases from J; bases unmatched to any gene: 10. Germline V gene lookup returns CDR1 MNHEY and CDR2 SMNVEV (reference sequence).

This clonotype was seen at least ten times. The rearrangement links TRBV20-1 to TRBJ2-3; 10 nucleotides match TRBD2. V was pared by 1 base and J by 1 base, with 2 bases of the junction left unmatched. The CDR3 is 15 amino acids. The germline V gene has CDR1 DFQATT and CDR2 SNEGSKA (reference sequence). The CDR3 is CSARGTSGRTDTQYF. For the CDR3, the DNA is TGCAGTGCTAGAGGGACTAGCGGTCGCACAGATACGCAGTATTTT.

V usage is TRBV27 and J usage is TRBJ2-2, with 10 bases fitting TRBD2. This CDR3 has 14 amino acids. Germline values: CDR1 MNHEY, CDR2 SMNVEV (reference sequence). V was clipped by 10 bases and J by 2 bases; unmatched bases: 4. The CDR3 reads CATGLAINTGELFF. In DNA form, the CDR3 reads TGTGCCACGGGACTAGCGATTAACACCGGGGAGCTGTTTTTT.

CDR3 nucleotide sequence: TGCGCCAGCAGTGGCCCGGACAGGGGGCGCCGGGAGCAGTACTTC. Protein sequence: CASSGPDRGRREQYF. This chain connects TRBV10-1 to TRBJ2-7; TRBD1 matches at 11 bases. The trim removed 4 bases at V and 7 bases at J, leaving 9 bases unmatched. The CDR3 contains 15 residues. Germline CDR1 reads WNHNN; CDR2 reads SYGVQD (reference sequence).

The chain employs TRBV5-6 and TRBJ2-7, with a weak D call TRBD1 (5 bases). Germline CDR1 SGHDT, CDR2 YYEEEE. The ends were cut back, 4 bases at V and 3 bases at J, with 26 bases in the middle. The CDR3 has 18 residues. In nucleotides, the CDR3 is TGTGCCAGCAGCCCCTACTTGACTGGTACCAGGGTTGTCTACGAGCAGTACTTC. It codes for CASSPYLTGTRVVYEQYF.

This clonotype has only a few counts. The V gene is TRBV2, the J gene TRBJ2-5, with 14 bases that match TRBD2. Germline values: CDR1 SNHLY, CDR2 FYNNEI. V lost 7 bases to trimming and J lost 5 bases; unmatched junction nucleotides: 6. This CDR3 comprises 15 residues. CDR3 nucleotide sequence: TGTGCCAGCACCGGGACTAGCGGGAGCTATGAGACCCAGTACTTC. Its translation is CASTGTSGSYETQYF.

The CDR3 here is CASSRTSEYTGELFF. The CDR3 nucleotides read TGCGCCAGCAGCCGGACTAGCGAGTACACCGGGGAGCTGTTTTTT. This rearrangement joins TRBV5-1 to TRBJ2-2; 9 bases are a match to TRBD2. The V segment lost 4 bases and the J segment 3 bases; nucleotides outside the gene matches: 4. Germline lookup yields CDR1 SGHRS and CDR2 YFSETQ. The length of the CDR3 is 15 residues.

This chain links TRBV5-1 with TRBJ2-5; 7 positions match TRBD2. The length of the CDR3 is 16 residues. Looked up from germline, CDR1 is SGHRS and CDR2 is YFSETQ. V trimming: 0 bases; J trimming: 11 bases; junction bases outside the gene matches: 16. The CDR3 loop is CASSLAVSGPKNEQYF. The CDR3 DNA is TGCGCCAGCAGCTTGGCCGTTAGCGGGCCTAAAAATGAGCAGTACTTC. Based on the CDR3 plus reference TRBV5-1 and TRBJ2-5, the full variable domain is KAGVTQTPRYLIKTRGQQVTLSCSPISGHRSVSWYQQTPGQGLQFLFEYFSETQRNKGNFPGRFSGRQFSNSRSEMNVSTLELGDSALYLCASSLAVSGPKNEQYFGPGTRLLVL.

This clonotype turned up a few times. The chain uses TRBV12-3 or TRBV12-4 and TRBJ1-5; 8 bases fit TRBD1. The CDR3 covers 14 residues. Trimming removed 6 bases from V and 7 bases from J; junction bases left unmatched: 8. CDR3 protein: CASSRGTGGQPQHF. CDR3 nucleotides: TGTGCCAGCAGCCGTGGGACAGGTGGCCAGCCCCAGCATTTT.

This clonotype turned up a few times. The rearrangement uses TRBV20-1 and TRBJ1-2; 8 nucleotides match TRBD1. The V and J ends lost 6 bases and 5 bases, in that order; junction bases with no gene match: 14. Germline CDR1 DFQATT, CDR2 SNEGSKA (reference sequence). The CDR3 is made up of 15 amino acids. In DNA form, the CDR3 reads TGCAGTGCCGCACTCACCGGACAGGGACGGTATGGCTACACCTTC. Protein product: CSAALTGQGRYGYTF.

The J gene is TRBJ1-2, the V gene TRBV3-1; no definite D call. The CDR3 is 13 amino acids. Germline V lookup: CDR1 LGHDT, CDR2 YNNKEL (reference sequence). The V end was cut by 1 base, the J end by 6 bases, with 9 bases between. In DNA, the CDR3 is TGTGCCAGCAGCCAAGTTGGGTTGGATGGCTACACCTTC. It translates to CASSQVGLDGYTF.

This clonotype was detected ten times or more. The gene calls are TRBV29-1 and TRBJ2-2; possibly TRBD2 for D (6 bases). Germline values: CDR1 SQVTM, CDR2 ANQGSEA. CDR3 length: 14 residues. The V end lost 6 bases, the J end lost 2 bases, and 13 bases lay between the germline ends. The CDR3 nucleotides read TGCAGCGTGGATCTCGGGGGAAACACCGGGGAGCTGTTTTTT. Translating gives CSVDLGGNTGELFF.

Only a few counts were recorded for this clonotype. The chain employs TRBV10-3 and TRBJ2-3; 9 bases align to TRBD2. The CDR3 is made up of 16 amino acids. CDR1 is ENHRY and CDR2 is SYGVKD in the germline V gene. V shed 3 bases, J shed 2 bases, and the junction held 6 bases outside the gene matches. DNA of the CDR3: TGTGCCATCAGTGATGGATTAGCGGGAGCCACAGATACGCAGTATTTT. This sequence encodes CAISDGLAGATDTQYF.

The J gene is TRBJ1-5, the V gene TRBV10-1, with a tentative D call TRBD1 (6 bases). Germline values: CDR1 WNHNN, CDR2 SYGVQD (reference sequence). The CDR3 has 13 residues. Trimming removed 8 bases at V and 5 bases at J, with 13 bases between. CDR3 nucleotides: TGCGCCAGCCGACAGGTCCTATATCAGCCCCAGCATTTT. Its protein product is CASRQVLYQPQHF.

In DNA, the CDR3 is TGTGCCAGCACTCCGCGTCCGGGCCCCCTATTCCATGGCTACACCTTC. It specifies CASTPRPGPLFHGYTF. The chain has TRBV27 and TRBJ1-2; D ambiguous. The CDR3 has 16 amino acids. V dropped 7 bases and J dropped 6 bases, with 24 bases sitting between them. CDR1 is MNHEY, CDR2 SMNVEV, per germline (reference sequence).

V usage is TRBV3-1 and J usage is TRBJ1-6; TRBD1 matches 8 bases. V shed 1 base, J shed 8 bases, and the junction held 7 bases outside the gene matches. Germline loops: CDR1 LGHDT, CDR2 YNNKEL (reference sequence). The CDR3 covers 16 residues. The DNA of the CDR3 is TGTGCCAGCAGCCAAGTTCACGGACAGGGTTATTCACCCCTCCACTTT. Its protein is CASSQVHGQGYSPLHF.

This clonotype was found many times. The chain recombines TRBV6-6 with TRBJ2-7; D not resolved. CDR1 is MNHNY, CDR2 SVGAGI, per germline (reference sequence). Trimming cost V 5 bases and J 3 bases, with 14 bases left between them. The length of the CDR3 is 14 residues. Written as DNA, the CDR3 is TGTGCCAGCAGTCCGATGGGTCGGTACTACGAGCAGTACTTC. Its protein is CASSPMGRYYEQYF.

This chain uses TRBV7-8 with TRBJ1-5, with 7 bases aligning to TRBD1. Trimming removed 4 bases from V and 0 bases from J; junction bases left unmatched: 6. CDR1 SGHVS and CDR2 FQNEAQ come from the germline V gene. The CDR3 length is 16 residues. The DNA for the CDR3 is TGTGCCAGCAGCTCCCAGGGGGGTATTAGCAATCAGCCCCAGCATTTT. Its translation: CASSSQGGISNQPQHF.

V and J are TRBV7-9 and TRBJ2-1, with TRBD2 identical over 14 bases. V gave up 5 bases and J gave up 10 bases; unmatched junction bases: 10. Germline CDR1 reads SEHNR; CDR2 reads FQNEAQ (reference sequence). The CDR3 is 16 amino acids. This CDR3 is CASSPQSGTSGREQFF. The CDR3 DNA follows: TGTGCCAGCAGCCCCCAGTCCGGGACTAGCGGGAGAGAGCAGTTCTTC.

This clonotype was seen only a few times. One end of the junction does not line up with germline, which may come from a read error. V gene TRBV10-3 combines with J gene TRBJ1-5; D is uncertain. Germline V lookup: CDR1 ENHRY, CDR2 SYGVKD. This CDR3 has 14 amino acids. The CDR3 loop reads CAIREFGSNQPQHF. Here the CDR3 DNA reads TGTGCCATCAGGGAGTTCGGTAGCAATCAGCCCCAGCATTTT.

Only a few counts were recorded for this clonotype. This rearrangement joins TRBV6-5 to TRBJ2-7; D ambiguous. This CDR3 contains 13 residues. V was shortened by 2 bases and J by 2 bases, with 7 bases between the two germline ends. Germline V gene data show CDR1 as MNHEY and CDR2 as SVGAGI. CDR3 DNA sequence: TGTGCCAGCAGTTACAACGGCGCCTACGAGCAGTACTTC. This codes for CASSYNGAYEQYF.

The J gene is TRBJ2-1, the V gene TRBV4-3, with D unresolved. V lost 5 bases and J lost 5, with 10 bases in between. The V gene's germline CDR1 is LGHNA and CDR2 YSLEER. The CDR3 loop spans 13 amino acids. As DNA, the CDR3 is TGCGCCAGCAGCAGGGTCCTAAACAATGAGCAGTTCTTC. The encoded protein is CASSRVLNNEQFF.

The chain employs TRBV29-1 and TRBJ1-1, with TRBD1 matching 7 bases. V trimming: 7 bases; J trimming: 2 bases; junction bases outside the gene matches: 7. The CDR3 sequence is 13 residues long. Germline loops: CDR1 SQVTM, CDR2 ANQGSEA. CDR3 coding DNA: TGCAGCGGACAAACAGGGGTAAACACTGAAGCTTTCTTT. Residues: CSGQTGVNTEAFF. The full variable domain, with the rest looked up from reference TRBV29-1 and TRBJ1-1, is SAVISQKPSRDICQRGTSLTIQCQVDSQVTMMFWYRQQPGQSLTLIATANQGSEATYESGFVIDKFPISRPNLTFSTLTVSNMSPEDSSIYLCSGQTGVNTEAFFGQGTRLTVV.

CDR3 protein: CASTAGGRADTQYF. CDR3 sequence (DNA): TGCGCCAGCACCGCAGGGGGGAGAGCAGATACGCAGTATTTT. The V call is TRBV4-1, the J call TRBJ2-3; D possibly corresponds to TRBD1 (7 bases). In germline, CDR1 is MGHRA, CDR2 YSYEKL. V was cut by 7 bases and J by 4 bases, with 15 bases left in between. This CDR3 is built from 14 residues.

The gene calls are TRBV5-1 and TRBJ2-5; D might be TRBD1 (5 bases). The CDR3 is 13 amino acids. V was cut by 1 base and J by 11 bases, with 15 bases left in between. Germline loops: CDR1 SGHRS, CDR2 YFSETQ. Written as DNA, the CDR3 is TGCGCCAGCAGCTTGCAGGGTCGGAATGAGCAGTACTTC. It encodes CASSLQGRNEQYF. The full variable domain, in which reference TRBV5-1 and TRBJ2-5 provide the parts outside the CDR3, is KAGVTQTPRYLIKTRGQQVTLSCSPISGHRSVSWYQQTPGQGLQFLFEYFSETQRNKGNFPGRFSGRQFSNSRSEMNVSTLELGDSALYLCASSLQGRNEQYFGPGTRLLVL.